These 23 T cell receptor beta chains originate from one sample sequenced in a study of CD8 T cells in ankylosing spondylitis. Points from the study as a whole: A TCR beta motif made of several highly homologous variants seemed typical of ankylosing spondylitis blood.

These receptors' targets are unknown. Each CDR3 protein gets one entry after TCRdb re-called the 5' RACE reads with MiXCR. This sample has approximately 500,000 distinct CDR3 sequences, with roughly 13% found just once. Sequenced: blood, either unsorted or a sorted T cell fraction (not recorded which). The receptors were sampled from a male donor with ankylosing spondylitis.

This chain joins TRBV27 and TRBJ2-6; D may match TRBD1 or TRBD2 (5 bases each). The germline V and J ends were trimmed by 5 bases and 0 bases, with 11 bases remaining between them. The germline gives CDR1 MNHEY, CDR2 SMNVEV (reference sequence). CDR3 length: 16 residues. The CDR3 nucleotides are TGTGCCAGCAGTGCACCGGGACCCTCTGGGGCCAACGTCCTGACTTTC. Its translation: CASSAPGPSGANVLTF.

V usage is TRBV20-1 and J usage is TRBJ2-3; 8 bases are shared with TRBD2. This CDR3 is built from 14 residues. Germline CDR1 reads DFQATT; CDR2 reads SNEGSKA (reference sequence). J gave up 3 bases and V 5 bases, and 7 bases lay outside the gene matches. CDR3 region: CSAFIAGRTDTQYF. The CDR3, as DNA: TGCAGTGCTTTCATAGCGGGAAGAACAGATACGCAGTATTTT.

Only a few counts were recorded for this clonotype. The chain has TRBV7-7 and TRBJ2-1; tentative D call: TRBD2 (5 bases). The CDR3 has 16 amino acids. The V gene lost 4 bases and the J gene lost 7 bases, with 20 bases spanning the gap. The germline CDR1 and CDR2 sequences are SSHAT and FNYEAQ (reference sequence). The CDR3: CASSSASGEGLNEQFF. In nucleotides, the CDR3 is TGTGCCAGCAGCTCCGCCAGCGGAGAGGGCCTAAATGAGCAGTTCTTC.

Only a few counts were recorded for this clonotype. The chain is built from TRBV20-1 and TRBJ2-5; the D is unclear. This CDR3 is 13 amino acids long. Trimming shortened V by 3 bases and J by 1 base, and 9 bases separated the two germline ends. Germline V gene sequence: CDR1 DFQATT, CDR2 SNEGSKA (reference sequence). The CDR3 sequence: CSASSPTQETQYF. CDR3 sequence (DNA): TGCAGTGCTAGTAGCCCAACCCAAGAGACCCAGTACTTC.

This chain links TRBV11-2 with TRBJ2-1, with D maybe TRBD2 (5 bases). The CDR3 length is 17 residues. The germline CDR1 and CDR2 sequences are SGHAT and FQNNGV. V lost 5 bases, J lost 0 bases, and 17 bases lay in between. This chain's CDR3 is CASSLRGQSSSYNEQFF. The CDR3 nucleotides are TGTGCCAGCAGCCTCCGAGGGCAGAGCAGCTCCTACAATGAGCAGTTCTTC.

This clonotype was counted between two and nine times. The gene calls are TRBV4-1 and TRBJ2-1, with D possibly being TRBD1 (7 bases). CDR3 length: 16 residues. Germline-derived CDR1 and CDR2 are MGHRA and YSYEKL. The V end was cut by 4 bases, the J end by 2 bases, with 15 bases between. The CDR3 protein is CASSPGQGEAYNEQFF. In DNA form, the CDR3 reads TGCGCCAGCAGCCCCGGGCAGGGGGAGGCCTACAATGAGCAGTTCTTC.

This clonotype has just a few counts. The chain recombines TRBV12-3 or TRBV12-4 with TRBJ2-7; 7 bases match TRBD1. The J segment lost 2 bases and the V segment lost 6 bases, leaving 10 bases of the junction unmatched. There are 15 residues in the CDR3. The CDR3 nucleotides are TGTGCCAGCAGCAAAGGGACAGCCATCCCCTACGAGCAGTACTTC. This encodes CASSKGTAIPYEQYF.

This clonotype was picked up a small number of times. The chain employs TRBV18 and TRBJ2-6; maybe TRBD1 (5 bases). This CDR3 comprises 17 residues. V was trimmed by 2 bases and J by 1 base, leaving 12 bases between them. Germline CDR1 reads KGHSH; CDR2 reads LQKENI. The CDR3 loop reads CASSPTGLQSGANVLTF. The CDR3 DNA sequence: TGTGCCAGCTCACCAACAGGATTACAGTCTGGGGCCAACGTCCTGACTTTC.

The table lists this clonotype with a few counts. The chain joins TRBV10-3 to TRBJ1-3, with 9 bases that match TRBD1. CDR3 length: 17 residues. Germline assignment: CDR1 ENHRY and CDR2 SYGVKD. Germline trimming cut 0 bases from V and 0 bases from J; bases unmatched to any gene: 3. The CDR3 spells CAISESRTGASGNTIYF. Here the CDR3 DNA reads TGTGCCATCAGTGAGTCGCGGACAGGGGCCTCTGGAAACACCATATATTTT.

The genes are TRBV10-3 and TRBJ2-5, with 14 bases matching TRBD2. CDR1 is ENHRY and CDR2 is SYGVKD in the germline V gene. J lost 1 base, V lost 10 bases, and 17 bases had no gene match. The length of the CDR3 is 19 residues. In DNA form, the CDR3 reads TGTGCCACCGCACTCCCTCCGGGACTAGCGGGAGTTCGCCAAGAGACCCAGTACTTC. Translated, it gives CATALPPGLAGVRQETQYF.

There are many counts of this clonotype. The V gene is TRBV14, the J gene TRBJ2-5, with D possibly being TRBD1 or TRBD2 (6 bases each). V lost 4 bases, J lost 4 bases, and 22 bases lay in between. CDR3 length: 17 amino acids. Germline V gene sequence: CDR1 SGHDN, CDR2 FVKESK. CDR3: CASSRLRPIRGGETQYF. The CDR3 DNA reads TGTGCCAGCAGCCGCCTAAGGCCTATCAGGGGAGGAGAGACCCAGTACTTC.

The rearrangement links TRBV4-1 to TRBJ1-2; D might be TRBD1 (6 bases). This CDR3 is 13 amino acids long. V was cut by 1 base and J by 5 bases, with 8 bases left in between. The germline V gene has CDR1 MGHRA and CDR2 YSYEKL. The CDR3, as DNA: TGCGCCAGCAGCCAAGTTACAGGGTATGGCTACACCTTC. Translated: CASSQVTGYGYTF.

The chain joins TRBV19 to TRBJ2-3; perhaps TRBD2 as D (6 bases). The V and J ends lost 4 bases and 4 bases respectively, with 12 bases between them. Germline V CDR1 and CDR2: LNHDA, SQIVND (reference sequence). The CDR3 is 14 amino acids. The CDR3 region is CASSTRASADTQYF. CDR3 in DNA: TGTGCCAGTAGTACCAGGGCTAGCGCAGATACGCAGTATTTT.

J is TRBJ2-1 and V is TRBV15, with D hard to call. V was trimmed by 0 bases and J by 12 bases, leaving 12 bases between them. The CDR3 sequence is 13 residues long. Germline V CDR1 and CDR2: LNHNV, YYDKDF (reference sequence). The CDR3 here is CATSRDSMVLQFF. Written as DNA, the CDR3 is TGTGCCACCAGCAGAGATAGTATGGTATTGCAGTTCTTC.

This clonotype has a single count. V and J are TRBV20-1 and TRBJ1-1; weak D call: TRBD1 (5 bases). V dropped 8 bases and J dropped 7 bases, with 17 bases sitting between them. There are 12 residues in the CDR3. Germline assignment: CDR1 DFQATT and CDR2 SNEGSKA (reference sequence). CDR3 sequence reads: CSQPGRAIEAFF. The CDR3, as DNA: TGCAGTCAACCCGGCAGGGCGATTGAAGCTTTCTTT.

This rearrangement joins TRBV7-9 to TRBJ2-2, with D maybe TRBD1 (6 bases). The CDR3 length is 15 residues. The V and J ends lost 5 bases and 1 base respectively, with 11 bases between them. CDR1 SEHNR and CDR2 FQNEAQ come from the germline V gene (reference sequence). CDR3 sequence reads: CASSSDRKNTGELFF. CDR3 sequence (DNA): TGTGCCAGCAGCAGTGACAGGAAGAACACCGGGGAGCTGTTTTTT.

The chain links TRBV11-2 to TRBJ2-1; D is perhaps TRBD1 or TRBD2 (6 bases each). This CDR3 comprises 16 residues. Germline V CDR1 and CDR2: SGHAT, FQNNGV. V shed 2 bases and J shed 4 bases, with 15 bases lying between them. The CDR3 spells CASSLTGALFYNEQFF. As DNA, the CDR3 is TGTGCCAGCAGCTTAACGGGGGCCCTCTTTTACAATGAGCAGTTCTTC. Full variable domain (remainder filled in from reference TRBV11-2 and TRBJ2-1): EAGVAQSPRYKIIEKRQSVAFWCNPISGHATLYWYQQILGQGPKLLIQFQNNGVVDDSQLPKDRFSAERLKGVDSTLKIQPAKLEDSAVYLCASSLTGALFYNEQFFGPGTRLTVL.

This chain links TRBV20-1 with TRBJ1-5, with D possibly being TRBD1 (5 bases). Trimming shortened V by 3 bases and J by 4 bases, and 10 bases separated the two germline ends. Germline V CDR1 and CDR2: DFQATT, SNEGSKA (reference sequence). The CDR3 totals 13 residues. CDR3 amino acids: CSARLGTNQPQHF. For the CDR3, the DNA is TGCAGTGCTAGGTTGGGGACTAATCAGCCCCAGCATTTT.

This clonotype appeared once. The CDR3 coding sequence is TGCAGTGCTAGAGTGGGCAGGGGGGGTTCGTTCTGGGAGACCCAGTACTTC. Amino acid sequence: CSARVGRGGSFWETQYF. The V gene is TRBV20-1, the J gene TRBJ2-5; D is possibly TRBD1 or TRBD2 (7 bases each). The germline gives CDR1 DFQATT, CDR2 SNEGSKA (reference sequence). The length of the CDR3 is 17 residues. With 1 base removed from V and 5 bases from J, the gap between germline ends came to 23 bases.

V usage is TRBV5-5 and J usage is TRBJ2-7; TRBD1 aligns across 7 bases. V lost 2 bases to trimming and J lost 6 bases; unmatched junction nucleotides: 8. The CDR3 is 14 residues long. The germline gives CDR1 SGHKS, CDR2 YYEKEE (reference sequence). The CDR3 sequence is CASSFGTAKVEQYV. As DNA, the CDR3 is TGTGCCAGCAGCTTCGGGACAGCGAAAGTCGAGCAGTACGTC.

This clonotype was found a few times. This chain links TRBV2 with TRBJ2-5, with a possible D match to TRBD1 (5 bases). This CDR3 region has 13 residues. Trimming took 8 bases from V and 2 from J, leaving 12 bases between them. Germline V lookup: CDR1 SNHLY, CDR2 FYNNEI. CDR3 residues: CASARGLQETQYF. In DNA, the CDR3 is TGTGCCAGCGCAAGGGGTTTACAAGAGACCCAGTACTTC.

The J gene is TRBJ1-3, the V gene TRBV11-2, with D unclear. CDR3 length: 15 residues. Germline-derived CDR1 and CDR2 are SGHAT and FQNNGV. V lost 4 bases to trimming and J lost 0 bases, with 10 bases between them. Written as DNA, the CDR3 is TGTGCCAGCAGCTGGTTGATGGACTCTGGAAACACCATATATTTT. Translation gives CASSWLMDSGNTIYF.

This clonotype was counted between two and nine times. The chain recombines TRBV20-1 with TRBJ1-5; D call uncertain. The CDR3 loop spans 14 amino acids. V was cut by 1 base and J by 1 base, with 8 bases left in between. The germline CDR1 and CDR2 sequences are DFQATT and SNEGSKA (reference sequence). The chain's CDR3 is CSARGGESNQPQHF. The CDR3 nucleotides read TGCAGTGCTAGAGGCGGGGAGAGCAATCAGCCCCAGCATTTT.